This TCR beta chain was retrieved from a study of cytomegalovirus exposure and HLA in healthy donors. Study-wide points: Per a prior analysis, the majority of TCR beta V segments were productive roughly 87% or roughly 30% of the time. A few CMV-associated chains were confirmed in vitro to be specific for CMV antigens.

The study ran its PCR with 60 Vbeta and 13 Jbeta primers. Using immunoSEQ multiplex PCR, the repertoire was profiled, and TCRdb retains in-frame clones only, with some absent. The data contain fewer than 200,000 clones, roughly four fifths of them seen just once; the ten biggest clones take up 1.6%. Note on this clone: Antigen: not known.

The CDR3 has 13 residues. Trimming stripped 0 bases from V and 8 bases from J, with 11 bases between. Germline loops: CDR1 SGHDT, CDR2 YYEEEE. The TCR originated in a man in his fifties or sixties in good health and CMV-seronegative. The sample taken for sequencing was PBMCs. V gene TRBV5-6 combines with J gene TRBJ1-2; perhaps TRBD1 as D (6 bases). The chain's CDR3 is CASSLARGGGYTF. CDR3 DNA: TGTGCCAGCAGCTTGGCCAGGGGCGGCGGCTACACCTTC.